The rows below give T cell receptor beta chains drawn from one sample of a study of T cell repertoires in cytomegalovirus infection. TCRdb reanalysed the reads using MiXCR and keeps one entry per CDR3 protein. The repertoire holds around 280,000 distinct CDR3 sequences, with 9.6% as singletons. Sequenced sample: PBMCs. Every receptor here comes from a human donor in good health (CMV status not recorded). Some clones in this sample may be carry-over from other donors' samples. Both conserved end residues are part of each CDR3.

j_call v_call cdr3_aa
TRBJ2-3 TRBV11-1 CASIPGTSIGDTQYF
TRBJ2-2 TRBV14 CASSQVNRDTGELFF
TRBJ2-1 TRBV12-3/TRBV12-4 CASSLAALWNEQFF
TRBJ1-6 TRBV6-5 CASSYLGTAINSPLHF
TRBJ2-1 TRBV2 CASSVINEQFF
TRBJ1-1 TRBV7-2 CASSSPGQGKNTEAFF
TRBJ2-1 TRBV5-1 CASSSRTGGVMNEQFF
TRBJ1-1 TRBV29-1 CSVEGGFEAFF
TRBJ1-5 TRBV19 CASSTDGQGKNQPQHF
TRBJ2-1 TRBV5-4 CASSSKQLAGVYNEQFF
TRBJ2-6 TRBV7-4 CASSPGANVLTF
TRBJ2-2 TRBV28 CASSLGGSTGELFF
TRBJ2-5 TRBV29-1 CSVEAQGLRETQYF
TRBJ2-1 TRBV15 CATSRFYNEQFF
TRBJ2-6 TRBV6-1 CASNPSGDSLTGANVLTF
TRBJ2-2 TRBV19 CASRSPDRNTGELFF
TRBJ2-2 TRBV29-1 CSVERTGNTGELFF
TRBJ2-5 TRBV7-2 CASSLADIRGETQYF
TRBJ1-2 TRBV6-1 CASREGNYGYTF
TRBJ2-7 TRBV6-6 CASTHLGQGASEQYF
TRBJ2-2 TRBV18 CASSGQGTWNTGELFF
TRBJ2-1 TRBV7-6 CASSLDPLDNEQFF
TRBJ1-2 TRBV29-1 CSVEDLASGAYGYTF
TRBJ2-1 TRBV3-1 CASFGENNEQFF
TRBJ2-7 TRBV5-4 CASSPGGSNVREQYF
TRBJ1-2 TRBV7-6 CASSLAGTGELSGYTF
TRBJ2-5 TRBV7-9 CASSSTAGGRVTQYF
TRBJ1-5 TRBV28 CASRATANQPQHF
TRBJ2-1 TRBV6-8 CASSRGQHNEQFF
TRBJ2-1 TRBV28 CASSFPFGRNEQFF
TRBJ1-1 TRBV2 CASSEFGSGTSFF
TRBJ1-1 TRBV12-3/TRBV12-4 CASSWEQGQGDTEAFF
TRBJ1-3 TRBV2 CASRSDSSSGNTIYF
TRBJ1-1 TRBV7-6 CASSSLSGGGTEAFF
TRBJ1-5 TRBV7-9 CASSPDTDNQPQHF
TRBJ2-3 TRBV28 CASSGTGFIPGTDTQYF
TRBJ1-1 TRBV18 CASSPTRTTEAFF
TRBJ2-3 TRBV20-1 CSARDGQKITDTQYF
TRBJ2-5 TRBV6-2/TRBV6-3 CASSYSGTAEGKTQYF
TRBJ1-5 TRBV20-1 CSASQGRLRPQHF
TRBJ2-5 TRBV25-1 CASSGYIPWTRAGGLQETQYF
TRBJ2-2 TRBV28 CASNRWENGELFF
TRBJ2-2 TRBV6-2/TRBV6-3 CASSRPLYRDGELFF
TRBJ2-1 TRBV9 CASSVVRNEQFF
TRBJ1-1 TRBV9 CASSVDGVNTEAFF
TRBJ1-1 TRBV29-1 CSVWGVNTEAFF
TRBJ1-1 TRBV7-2 CASSDRLNTEAFF
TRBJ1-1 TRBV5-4 CASSLGRGRDEAFF
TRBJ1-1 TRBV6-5 CASSPGYLTSNTEAFF